This TCR beta chain was retrieved from a study of T cells expressing NK-cell markers. Study summary: Of eight sequenced donors, seven were HCMV-seropositive and one HCMV-seronegative.

5'RACE template switching with UMIs produced the TCR beta cDNA. TCRdb reworked the 5' RACE reads into one entry per CDR3 protein, no DNA. This specimen shows 550,000 or so distinct CDR3 sequences; the ten leading clones hold around 3.3%. Whole-study results and caveats: In more than 5 donors, dominant CD3+CD56+NKG2C+ clones formed roughly 1.0-7.5% of CD8+ cells. These same clonotypes (in several donors) also led the CD3+CD56-NKG2C+ fraction.

Points on this clonotype: Antigen: not known.

Per germline, CDR1 LGHNA and CDR2 YSLEER. CDR3 length: 15 residues. Sequencing was carried out using blood T cells: a sorted CD56 or NKG2C T cell subset, CD4+ or CD8+ T cells, or bulk PBMC T cells (not recorded which). The chain links TRBV4-3 to TRBJ2-7; no DNA is available, so the TRBD1 call from TCRdb remains unchecked. The clonotype originates from a man in his late teens or twenties in good health. The CDR3: CASSQELHGASEQYF.